This T cell receptor beta chain was captured by sequencing in a study of cytomegalovirus exposure and HLA in healthy donors. Primers: 60 Vbeta forward and 13 Jbeta reverse. Sequenced by immunoSEQ multiplex PCR; TCRdb stores in-frame clones only, minus some. In the table there are 150,000 or so clones, around 68% of which are singletons. J lost 5 bases, V lost 4 bases, and 6 bases had no gene match. CDR1 is SGDLS, CDR2 YYNGEE, per germline. This CDR3 has 16 residues. As for the donors, each was a healthy bone marrow donor. The TCR sequence derives from a girl under 18 in good health and CMV-seronegative. Sequencing was performed on PBMCs. J is TRBJ2-1 and V is TRBV9, with TRBD2 matching over 13 bases. The CDR3 is CASSPGTSGAHNEQFF. CDR3 sequence (DNA): TGTGCCAGCAGCCCAGGGACTAGCGGGGCCCACAATGAGCAGTTCTTC.